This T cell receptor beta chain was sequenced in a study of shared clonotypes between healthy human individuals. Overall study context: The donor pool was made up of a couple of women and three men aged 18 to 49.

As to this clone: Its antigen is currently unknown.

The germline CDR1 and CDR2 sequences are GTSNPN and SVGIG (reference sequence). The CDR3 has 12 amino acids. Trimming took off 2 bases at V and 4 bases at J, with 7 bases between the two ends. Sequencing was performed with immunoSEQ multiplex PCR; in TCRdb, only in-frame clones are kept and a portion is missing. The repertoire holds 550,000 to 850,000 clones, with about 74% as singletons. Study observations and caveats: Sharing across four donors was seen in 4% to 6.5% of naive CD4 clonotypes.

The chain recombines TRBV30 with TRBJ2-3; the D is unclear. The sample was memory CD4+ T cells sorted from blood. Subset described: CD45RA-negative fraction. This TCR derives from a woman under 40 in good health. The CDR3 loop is CAWSHRADTQYF. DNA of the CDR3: TGTGCCTGGAGTCATAGGGCAGATACGCAGTATTTT.